This record covers a single TCR beta chain. This entry comes from a study of blood T cell repertoires in COVID-19. Across the whole study: Sample material is recorded as cDNA or gDNA derived from T cells, B-cell-depleted T cells, or PBMCs.

Repertoires were generated with immunoSEQ multiplex PCR, while TCRdb's copy carries only in-frame clones and drops some. The sample includes over 150,000 clones, approximately 91% seen only once; the top ten take 15% to 20%. CDR3 length equals 15 residues. V lost 2 bases, J lost 2 bases, and 0 bases stayed unmatched. The germline V gene encodes CDR1 KGHSH and CDR2 LQKENI. Source material: peripheral blood. The receptor was derived from a man between 45 and 60 years old with COVID-19, enrolled during active disease. The chain is built from TRBV18 and TRBJ2-6, with 7 bases matching TRBD1. CDR3 nucleotide sequence: TGTGCCAGCTCACCAGACAGGGCTGGGGCCAACGTCCTGACTTTC. This sequence encodes CASSPDRAGANVLTF.